This T cell receptor beta chain was identified in a study of T cells in Graves' hyperthyroidism and ophthalmopathy (dated by TCRdb to the late 2010s). Turning to the overall study: To identify distinguishing TCR V-J signatures, a discovery cohort of around 100 patients was used, comprising 43 with Graves' ophthalmopathy and around 60 with stable Graves' hyperthyroidism. For training and testing, the 80 to 100 patients in the discovery cohort were randomly divided in a 7:3 ratio. In addition, the study compared T-cell repertoires in thyroid tissue and in blood from 6 or 7 Graves' hyperthyroidism patients. Once sampling was done, hyperthyroidism patients were given methimazole at a starting dose of 30 mg daily, whereas ophthalmopathy patients were given high-dose intravenous methylprednisolone. Prospective prediction of ophthalmopathy was tested in an independent validation cohort consisting of about 19 hyperthyroidism patients and approximately 16 patients who later progressed to ophthalmopathy. The paper reports TCR Vbeta CDR3 sequencing of over 130 peripheral blood samples: around 45 ophthalmopathy, under 80 hyperthyroidism and about 17 progressor patients. The paper as a whole reports these results and caveats: In validation, progression to ophthalmopathy was predicted by the model with 70% to 71% sensitivity and around 75% specificity, a median of roughly 6 months before onset. In cross-validation, a model built on a 13 V-J signature told ophthalmopathy apart from stable hyperthyroidism with approximately 91% sensitivity and around 83% specificity, and in testing the same model reached 80%/75%. Most expanded thyroid clonotypes (frequency above 0.001) were also detected in blood, a finding suggesting that blood repertoires may reflect thyroid immune responses. Sample size was not statistically predetermined, and blinding of investigators to group allocation was not performed.

Stable Graves' hyperthyroidism was defined as the absence of progression to ophthalmopathy over 18 months of follow-up. The hyperthyroidism patients were between 18 and 65 years old and newly diagnosed, with a disease duration of less than 2 months. Exclusion was applied to patients with uncontrolled infections, other autoimmune diseases, pregnancy or lactation. Diagnoses relied on clinical symptoms, serum thyroxine and TRAb, thyroid ultrasound and orbital computed tomography. Trizol reagent was used to extract total RNA, and RNA quality was then checked on an Agilent 2100 Bioanalyzer. TCR beta CDR3 regions were amplified from RNA transcripts. A first-round RT-PCR of the TCR CDR3 used the HTBI primer set with the Qiagen OneStep RT-PCR kit. Libraries were constructed in a second round of multiplex PCR, after which size selection and purification were performed. Paired-end sequencing of the libraries was performed with 100 bp reads on an Illumina HiSeq2000. The original pipeline was this. Raw data were processed with SOAPnuke, discarding reads with adapters, uncalled bases, mean Phred below 15, or no exact constant-primer or identifier match. COPE v1.2.5 was used to merge the high-quality paired reads, and each unique nucleotide sequence was defined as a clonotype. Clonotypes were aligned to IMGT TRBV, TRBD and TRBJ reference segments using MiTCR v1.1. The analysis included only V-J combinations with a frequency above 0.0001, which together covered 99% to 99.2% of the repertoires. The TCS score was defined as the ratio of F50 (clonal expansion) to E x V (chaos), calculated using BLOSUM62-based TCRdist between CDR3 peptides within each V-J. Welch's t-statistics and random forest reduced 514 V-J features to some 14, which were used in a naive Bayes classifier (R e1071). TCRdb redid the processing of the public reads, applying fastp at Q25 and MiXCR, and retained in-frame beta chains. All rows with the same CDR3 protein become a single entry with the most common DNA and genes. TCRdb assigned the V and J calls; the authors' analysis was not used. A total of 600,000 or so distinct CDR3 sequences appear in this sample, about 43% of them only once. The top ten clonotypes cover nearly 8.5% of the sample.

This clonotype has only a few counts. The target of this receptor is not known. It has no much larger one-base neighbor in the sample; base qualities were not kept. This TCR was recovered from a woman aged 18-29 years with Graves' hyperthyroidism. Donor details come from another sample of the same person, matched by shared clones. Sequenced input: peripheral blood or thyroid tissue (not recorded which).

The CDR3 region reads CSVASLAGGPGEQYF. The DNA sequence reads TGCAGTGTCGCCTCCCTAGCGGGAGGGCCGGGGGAGCAGTACTTC. The V and J segments used are TRBV20-1 and TRBJ2-7; 12 bases in the middle match TRBD2. Reading the germline V gene (reference sequence) gives CDR1 DFQATT and CDR2 SNEGSKA. Inclusive of the bounding cysteine and phenylalanine, the CDR3 is 15 residues long. The sequence is cut down to CDR3 DNA, 45 bases in frame from base 1. Trimming removed 7 bases from V and 7 bases from J; the gene matches leave 14 bases unexplained.